A single sample is the source of the 29 T cell receptor beta chains below, sequenced in a study of blood T cells in healthy people across ages. The second PCR ran roughly 7 to 12 cycles with a sample-barcoded 5' primer and J-beta primers. One entry per CDR3 protein results from TCRdb running MiXCR on the 5' RACE reads. The table records roughly 1.4 million distinct CDR3 sequences, roughly 60% of them present only once. The sample was blood. These receptors were obtained from a man aged 18 to 30 in good health.

A few counts support this clonotype. The chain joins TRBV20-1 to TRBJ2-4; TRBD2 agrees at 9 bases. The CDR3 sequence is 16 residues long. V shed 0 bases and J 11 bases; nucleotides not matched to a gene: 14. Germline V lookup: CDR1 DFQATT, CDR2 SNEGSKA (reference sequence). The CDR3 is CSARDPLAGVDVVQYF. CDR3 coding DNA: TGCAGTGCTAGAGATCCTTTAGCGGGAGTAGATGTCGTTCAGTACTTC.

The V gene is TRBV28, the J gene TRBJ2-5; D may be TRBD1 (5 bases). CDR1 and CDR2 (germline): MDHEN, SYDVKM. The CDR3 covers 15 residues. Trimming pared 6 bases from V and 11 bases from J, leaving 25 bases between. The CDR3 here is CASSPTGLRAHEQYF. CDR3 nucleotides: TGTGCCAGCAGCCCAACAGGTCTAAGGGCACATGAGCAGTACTTC.

The V gene is TRBV4-1, the J gene TRBJ2-4, with 8 positions matching TRBD1. The tail of the sequence fits TRBJ2-7 better, so the J call may be wrong. The CDR3 contains 15 residues. The germline gives CDR1 MGHRA, CDR2 YSYEKL. The CDR3 sequence is CASSQRQGIAYEQYF. The CDR3 region has the DNA TGCGCCAGCAGCCAAAGACAGGGGATTGCCTACGAGCAGTACTTC.

The CDR3 nucleotides are TGTGCCAGCAGCACAGCCGGGACAGGGGTGGGGCAGTTCTTC. This sequence encodes CASSTAGTGVGQFF. J is TRBJ2-1 and V is TRBV5-5; 10 bases agree with TRBD1. CDR1 and CDR2 (germline): SGHKS, YYEKEE (reference sequence). This CDR3 region has 14 residues. Germline trimming cut 4 bases from V and 12 bases from J; bases unmatched to any gene: 10.

The rearrangement uses TRBV27 and TRBJ2-7; TRBD1 aligns across 9 bases. The J call may be wrong; the DNA end is better matched by TRBJ2-5. This CDR3 has 14 amino acids. Germline V CDR1 and CDR2: MNHEY, SMNVEV (reference sequence). The DNA for the CDR3 is TGTGCCAGCAGTATCAACAGGGGGCTAGAGACCCAGTACTTC. Translating gives CASSINRGLETQYF.

Only one count was recorded for this clonotype. The rearrangement links TRBV3-1 to TRBJ1-1; the D is unclear. There are 15 residues in the CDR3. Trimming cost V 3 bases and J 5 bases, with 16 bases left between them. Germline V gene sequence: CDR1 LGHDT, CDR2 YNNKEL (reference sequence). CDR3 in DNA: TGTGCCAGCAGCCAGTTCGAGTGGGTTCGGACTGAAGCTTTCTTT. This gives the protein CASSQFEWVRTEAFF. Complete variable domain (other parts from reference TRBV3-1 and TRBJ1-1): DTAVSQTPKYLVTQMGNDKSIKCEQNLGHDTMYWYKQDSKKFLKIMFSYNNKELIINETVPNRFSPKSPDKAHLNLHINSLELGDSAVYFCASSQFEWVRTEAFFGQGTRLTVV.

The J gene is TRBJ1-1, the V gene TRBV25-1; D is unresolved. The CDR3 has 13 amino acids. Germline assignment: CDR1 MGHDK and CDR2 SYGVNS. V dropped 2 bases and J dropped 5 bases, with 9 bases sitting between them. The CDR3 spells CASSERWGTEAFF. CDR3 DNA sequence: TGTGCCAGCAGTGAAAGATGGGGTACTGAAGCTTTCTTT. Together with reference TRBV25-1 and TRBJ1-1, the CDR3 gives the full variable domain: EADIYQTPRYLVIGTGKKITLECSQTMGHDKMYWYQQDPGMELHLIHYSYGVNSTEKGDLSSESTVSRIRTEHFPLTLESARPSHTSQYLCASSERWGTEAFFGQGTRLTVV.

V and J are TRBV7-2 and TRBJ2-5; TRBD2 matches at 9 bases. Germline V gives CDR1 SGHTA, CDR2 FQGNSA. The CDR3 contains 16 residues. J lost 6 bases, V lost 3 bases, and 11 bases had no gene match. CDR3 sequence: CASSLELAGPLKTQYF. As DNA, the CDR3 is TGTGCCAGCAGCTTGGAGCTAGCGGGGCCGCTCAAGACCCAGTACTTC.

The V gene is TRBV21-1, the J gene TRBJ1-5; TRBD1, the table's D call, was not compared with the DNA. TRBV21-1 is a listed pseudogene. This CDR3 region has 16 residues. Here the CDR3 reads CASSKVRDRRDQPQHF. CDR3 coding DNA: TGTGCCAGCAGCAAAGTTCGGGACAGGAGGGATCAGCCCCAGCATTTT.

V and J are TRBV21-1 and TRBJ2-7; the table's TRBD2 call for D was not verified on the DNA. TRBV21-1 has pseudogene status. This CDR3 spans 16 amino acids. This CDR3 is CASRRWALEGSYEQYF. DNA of the CDR3: TGTGCCAGCAGGCGTTGGGCCCTCGAGGGATCCTACGAGCAGTACTTC.

The chain joins TRBV4-2 to TRBJ2-5, with D perhaps TRBD1 (6 bases). CDR1 and CDR2 from the germline V gene are LGHNA and YNFKEQ. The V end was cut by 1 base, the J end by 1 base, with 10 bases between. The CDR3 is made up of 15 amino acids. The CDR3 nucleotides are TGTGCCAGCAGCCAAGGTATAGGGGGCCAAGAGACCCAGTACTTC. Residues: CASSQGIGGQETQYF.

The chain carries TRBV4-3 and TRBJ2-2; D might be TRBD1 (5 bases). V was shortened by 0 bases and J by 4 bases, with 12 bases between the two germline ends. The CDR3 length is 16 residues. From germline, CDR1 is LGHNA and CDR2 YSLEER. The DNA of the CDR3 is TGCGCCAGCAGCCAAGACCCAGGGCTAGGCACCGGGGAGCTGTTTTTT. Encoded protein: CASSQDPGLGTGELFF.

Comment on this clonotype: The junction departs from the called germline gene at one end, perhaps through a read error. The chain links TRBV11-2 to TRBJ2-1; 14 bases agree with TRBD2. Germline-derived CDR1 and CDR2 are SGHAT and FQNNGV. The CDR3 sequence is 23 residues long. The CDR3 spells CAGSFFTHTGLAGELGFGNEQFF. The CDR3 region has the DNA TGTGCCGGCAGCTTCTTTACCCACACGGGACTAGCGGGAGAATTGGGTTTTGGCAATGAGCAGTTCTTC.

This clonotype was detected once. The V call is TRBV20-1, the J call TRBJ2-5; D perhaps matches TRBD1 (6 bases). The J call may be in error: the DNA end matches TRBJ2-7 better. CDR3 length: 13 residues. Germline assignment: CDR1 DFQATT and CDR2 SNEGSKA (reference sequence). CDR3 in amino acids: CSARKTGLYEQYF. The CDR3 nucleotides are TGCAGTGCTAGAAAGACAGGCCTCTACGAGCAGTACTTC.

This clonotype was counted once. The chain uses TRBV27 and TRBJ2-7; 7 nucleotides match TRBD1. Germline values: CDR1 MNHEY, CDR2 SMNVEV (reference sequence). The ends lost 3 bases at V and 0 bases at J; junction bases unmatched: 11. The CDR3 is 17 residues long. The CDR3 DNA is TGTGCCAGCAGTTTGGGCCCCGCCGGGACAGACTCCTACGAGCAGTACTTC. Protein sequence: CASSLGPAGTDSYEQYF.

The chain is built from TRBV20-1 and TRBJ2-1, with 8 bases aligning to TRBD2. The junction had 20 bases not matched to a gene; V was cut back by 0 bases and J by 1 base. Germline V gives CDR1 DFQATT, CDR2 SNEGSKA (reference sequence). The CDR3 spans 21 residues. CDR3: CSARDVRPTSAAWGSYNEQFF. The CDR3 DNA reads TGCAGTGCTAGAGATGTAAGACCGACTAGCGCGGCTTGGGGGTCCTACAATGAGCAGTTCTTC.

V usage is TRBV4-3 and J usage is TRBJ1-6; possibly TRBD1 for D (6 bases). The V gene's germline CDR1 is LGHNA and CDR2 YSLEER. CDR3 size: 15 residues. Trimming pared 0 bases from V and 8 bases from J, leaving 11 bases between. DNA of the CDR3: TGCGCCAGCAGCCAAGAAGGCAGGGGTGATTCACCCCTCCACTTT. Amino acid sequence: CASSQEGRGDSPLHF.

V and J are TRBV12-3 or TRBV12-4 and TRBJ2-1, with 8 bases lining up with TRBD2. Unmatched junction bases numbered 6, after V lost 2 bases and J lost 6 bases. CDR3 size: 15 residues. This chain's CDR3 is CASSLSGGHGNEQFF. The CDR3 DNA is TGTGCCAGCAGTTTAAGCGGGGGTCACGGCAATGAGCAGTTCTTC.

V gene TRBV4-1 combines with J gene TRBJ2-1, with D hard to call. Trimming removed 1 base at V and 9 bases at J, with 10 bases between. In germline, CDR1 is MGHRA, CDR2 YSYEKL. The CDR3 runs 13 residues. Here the CDR3 DNA reads TGCGCCAGCAGCCAAGTGCGGAGAGGTGAGCAGTTCTTC. Translation: CASSQVRRGEQFF.

In DNA form, the CDR3 reads TGTGCCAGCAGCTTACCTTATGGAGCGGGTGAGCAGTTCTTC. It translates to CASSLPYGAGEQFF. The genes are TRBV11-2 and TRBJ2-1; a weak D match, TRBD2 (6 bases). V gave up 2 bases and J gave up 9 bases, with 14 bases separating them. The CDR3 length is 14 residues. In germline, CDR1 is SGHAT, CDR2 FQNNGV.

V is TRBV20-1 and J is TRBJ2-1, with 7 bases identical to TRBD1. The CDR3 totals 15 residues. The V gene end was trimmed by 1 base and the J gene end by 9 bases; junction bases not matched to a gene: 12. Germline V lookup: CDR1 DFQATT, CDR2 SNEGSKA (reference sequence). The CDR3 bases are TGCAGTGCTAGAGTCTCCGGACAGGCCCGCTTTGAGCAGTTCTTC. This translates into CSARVSGQARFEQFF.

This clonotype was found many times. V gene TRBV15 combines with J gene TRBJ2-3; D uncertain. The CDR3 sequence is 15 residues long. Germline CDR1 is LNHNV and CDR2 is YYDKDF (reference sequence). V shed 1 base and J shed 0 bases, with 8 bases lying between them. CDR3 region: CATSRGKGSTDTQYF. CDR3 DNA: TGTGCCACCAGCAGAGGGAAGGGCAGCACAGATACGCAGTATTTT.

V and J are TRBV4-1 and TRBJ2-7, with D possibly TRBD2 on 5 matching bases. Deletions cut 3 bases from V and 7 bases from J, with 13 bases between. From germline, CDR1 is MGHRA and CDR2 YSYEKL. CDR3 length: 13 amino acids. This CDR3 is CASSQLRTEEQYF. DNA of the CDR3: TGCGCCAGCAGCCAGTTGAGGACTGAAGAGCAGTACTTC.

The chain couples TRBV5-1 to TRBJ1-1; possibly TRBD1 for D (5 bases). V was trimmed by 0 bases and J by 2 bases, leaving 11 bases between them. CDR1 and CDR2 (germline): SGHRS, YFSETQ. This CDR3 spans 15 amino acids. The CDR3 DNA follows: TGCGCCAGCAGCTTGGCAGGGTCGGACAACACTGAAGCTTTCTTT. Its translation: CASSLAGSDNTEAFF.

The chain combines TRBV5-1 with TRBJ2-2, with D unclear. Germline CDR1 reads SGHRS; CDR2 reads YFSETQ. V dropped 1 base and J dropped 3 bases, with 19 bases sitting between them. The CDR3 length is 18 residues. The CDR3 sequence is CASSLPPSASRDTGELFF. CDR3 nucleotides: TGCGCCAGCAGCTTGCCGCCCTCTGCCAGTAGGGACACCGGGGAGCTGTTTTTT.

This clonotype was seen just once. The chain joins TRBV6-5 to TRBJ2-1; 8 bases align to TRBD1. Germline trimming cut 5 bases from V and 2 bases from J; bases unmatched to any gene: 8. The germline gives CDR1 MNHEY, CDR2 SVGAGI. The CDR3 covers 16 residues. The CDR3 spells CASSINRGEAYNEQFF. As DNA, the CDR3 is TGTGCCAGCAGTATCAACAGGGGGGAAGCCTACAATGAGCAGTTCTTC.

This chain connects TRBV10-1 to TRBJ2-3; D possibly corresponds to TRBD2 (6 bases). Germline-derived CDR1 and CDR2 are WNHNN and SYGVQD (reference sequence). The V and J ends lost 4 bases and 0 bases respectively, with 11 bases between them. The CDR3 spans 15 residues. The CDR3 here is CASSASGPSTDTQYF. Written as DNA, the CDR3 is TGCGCCAGCAGTGCGAGCGGGCCGAGCACAGATACGCAGTATTTT.

About this clonotype: This likely comes from a read error, as the CDR3 has no conserved phenylalanine or tryptophan at its end. V usage is TRBV7-8 and J usage is TRBJ2-1; D not resolved. The V gene lost 2 bases and the J gene lost 6 bases, with 5 bases spanning the gap. The V gene's germline CDR1 is SGHVS and CDR2 FQNEAQ. This CDR3 is 12 amino acids long. This CDR3 reads CASSLSSNEQFL. Here the CDR3 DNA reads TGTGCCAGCAGCTTATCTAGCAATGAGCAGTTCCTC.

The chain carries TRBV6-1 and TRBJ2-6, with unresolved D. The V end lost 10 bases, the J end lost 2 bases, and 15 bases lay between the germline ends. Germline V gene lookup returns CDR1 MNHNS and CDR2 SASEGT. The CDR3 covers 15 residues. The CDR3 DNA reads TGTGCCACTGGGAAGGTTGTGACTGGGGCCAACGTCCTGACTTTC. Its translation: CATGKVVTGANVLTF.